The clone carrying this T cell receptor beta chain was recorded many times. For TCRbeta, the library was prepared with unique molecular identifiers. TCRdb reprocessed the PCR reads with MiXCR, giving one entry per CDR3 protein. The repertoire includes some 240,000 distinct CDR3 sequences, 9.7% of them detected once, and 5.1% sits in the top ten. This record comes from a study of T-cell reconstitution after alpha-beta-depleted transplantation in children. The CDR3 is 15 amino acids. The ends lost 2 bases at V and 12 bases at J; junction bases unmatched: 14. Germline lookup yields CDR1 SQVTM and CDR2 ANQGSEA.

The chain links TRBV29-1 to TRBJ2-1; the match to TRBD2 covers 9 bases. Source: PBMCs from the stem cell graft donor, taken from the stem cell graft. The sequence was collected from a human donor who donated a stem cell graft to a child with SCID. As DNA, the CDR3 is TGCAGCGTTGAAATCGTGCCTAGCGGGGTGGGAATGCAGTTCTTC. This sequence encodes CSVEIVPSGVGMQFF.